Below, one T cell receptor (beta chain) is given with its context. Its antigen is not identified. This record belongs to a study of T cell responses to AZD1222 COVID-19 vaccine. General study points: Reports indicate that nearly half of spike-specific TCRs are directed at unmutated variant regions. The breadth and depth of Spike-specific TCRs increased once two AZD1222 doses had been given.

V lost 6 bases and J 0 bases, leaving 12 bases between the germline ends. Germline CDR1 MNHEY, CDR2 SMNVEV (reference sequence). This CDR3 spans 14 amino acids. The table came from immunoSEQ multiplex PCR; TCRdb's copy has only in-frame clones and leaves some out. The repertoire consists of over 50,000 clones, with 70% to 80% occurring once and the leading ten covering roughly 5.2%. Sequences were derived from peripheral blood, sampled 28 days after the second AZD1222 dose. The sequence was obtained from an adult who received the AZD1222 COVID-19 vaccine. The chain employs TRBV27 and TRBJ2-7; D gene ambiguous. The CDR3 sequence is CASSPGRYSYEQYF. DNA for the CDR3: TGTGCCAGCAGCCCCGGCAGGTACTCCTACGAGCAGTACTTC.